This TCR beta chain was profiled in a study of T cells after posttransplantation cyclophosphamide. The CDR3 totals 16 residues. In germline, CDR1 is SSHAT, CDR2 FNYEAQ (reference sequence). This clone was seen at least ten times. A junction end diverges from the germline sequence, so it may reflect a read error. The table came from immunoSEQ multiplex PCR; TCRdb's copy has only in-frame clones and leaves some out. The sample presents about 26,000 clones, none singletons. This receptor was obtained from a man aged 45-65 years in good health, CMV-negative, and a related stem cell transplant donor. The sample comprised PBMCs. The chain combines TRBV7-7 with TRBJ2-7; D is possibly TRBD1 (5 bases). In DNA, the CDR3 is TGTGCTAGCAGCTTAGTTAGGGGTCAGTCGTTCGACGAGCAGTACTTC. Translation gives CASSLVRGQSFDEQYF.